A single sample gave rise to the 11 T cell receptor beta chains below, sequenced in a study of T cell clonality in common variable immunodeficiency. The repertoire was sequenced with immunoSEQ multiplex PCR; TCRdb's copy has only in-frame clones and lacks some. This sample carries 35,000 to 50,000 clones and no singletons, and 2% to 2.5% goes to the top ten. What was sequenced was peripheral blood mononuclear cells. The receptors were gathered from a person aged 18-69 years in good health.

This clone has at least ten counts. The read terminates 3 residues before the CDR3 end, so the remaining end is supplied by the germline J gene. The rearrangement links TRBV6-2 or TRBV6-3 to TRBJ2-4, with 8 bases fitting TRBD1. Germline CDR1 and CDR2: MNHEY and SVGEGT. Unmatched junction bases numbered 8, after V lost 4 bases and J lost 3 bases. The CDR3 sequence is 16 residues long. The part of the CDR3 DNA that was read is TGTGCCAGCAGTTCAAGGACAGGGTTGGGCAAAAACATT. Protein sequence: CASSSRTGLGKNI. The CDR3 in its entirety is CASSSRTGLGKNIQYF.

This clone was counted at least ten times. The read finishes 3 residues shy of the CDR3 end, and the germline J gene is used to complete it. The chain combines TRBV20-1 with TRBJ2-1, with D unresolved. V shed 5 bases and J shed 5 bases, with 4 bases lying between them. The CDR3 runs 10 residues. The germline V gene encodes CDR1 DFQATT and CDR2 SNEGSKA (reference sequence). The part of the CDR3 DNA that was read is TGCAGTGCTCGGGACAATGAG. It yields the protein CSARDNE. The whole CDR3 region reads CSARDNEQFF.

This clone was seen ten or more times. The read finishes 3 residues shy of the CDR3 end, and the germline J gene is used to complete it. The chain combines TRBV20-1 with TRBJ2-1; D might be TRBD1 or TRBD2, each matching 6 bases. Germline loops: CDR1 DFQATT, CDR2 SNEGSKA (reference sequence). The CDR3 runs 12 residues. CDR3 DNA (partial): TGCGGAGGGGGTGAGTCCTACAATGAG. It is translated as CGGGESYNE. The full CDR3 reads CGGGESYNEQFF.

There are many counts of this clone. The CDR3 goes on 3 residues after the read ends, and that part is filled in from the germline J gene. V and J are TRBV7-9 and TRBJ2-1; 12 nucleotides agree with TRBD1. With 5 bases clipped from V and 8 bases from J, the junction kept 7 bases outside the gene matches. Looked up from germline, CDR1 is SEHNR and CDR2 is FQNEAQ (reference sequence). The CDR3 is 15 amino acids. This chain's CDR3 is CASSLGTGGFDEQFF. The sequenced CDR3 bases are TGTGCCAGCAGCCTCGGGACAGGGGGCTTTGATGAG.

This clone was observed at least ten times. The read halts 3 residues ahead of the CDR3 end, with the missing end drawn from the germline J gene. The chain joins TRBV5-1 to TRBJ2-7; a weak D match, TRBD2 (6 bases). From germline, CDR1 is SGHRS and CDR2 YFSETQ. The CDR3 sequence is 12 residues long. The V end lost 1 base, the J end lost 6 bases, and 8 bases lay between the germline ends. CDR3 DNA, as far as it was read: TGCGCCAGCAGCTTGCGGGGGTCCGAG. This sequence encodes CASSLRGSE. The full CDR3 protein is CASSLRGSEQYF.

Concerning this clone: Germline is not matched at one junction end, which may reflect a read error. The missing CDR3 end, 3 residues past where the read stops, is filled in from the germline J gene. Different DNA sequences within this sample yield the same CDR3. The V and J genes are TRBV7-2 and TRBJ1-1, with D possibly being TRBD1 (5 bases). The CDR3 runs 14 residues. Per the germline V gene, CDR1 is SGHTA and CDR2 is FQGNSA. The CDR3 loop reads CASSFDSPPTEAFF. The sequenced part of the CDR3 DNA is TGCGCCAGCAGCTTCGACAGTCCTCCCACTGAA.

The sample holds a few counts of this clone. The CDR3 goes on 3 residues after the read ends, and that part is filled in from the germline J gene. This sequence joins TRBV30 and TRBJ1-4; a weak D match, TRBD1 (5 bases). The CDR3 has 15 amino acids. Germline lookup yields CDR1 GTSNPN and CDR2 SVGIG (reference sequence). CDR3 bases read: TGTGCCTGGAGTGTACAGGTCTCCTATAAGTCACCA. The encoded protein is CAWSVQVSYKSP. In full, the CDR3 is CAWSVQVSYKSPLFF.

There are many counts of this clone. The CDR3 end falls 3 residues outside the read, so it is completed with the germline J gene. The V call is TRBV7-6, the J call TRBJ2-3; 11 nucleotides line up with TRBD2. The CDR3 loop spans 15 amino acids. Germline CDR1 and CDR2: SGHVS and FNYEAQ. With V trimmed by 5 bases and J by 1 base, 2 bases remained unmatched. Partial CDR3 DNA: TGTGCCAGCAGCCGTAGCGGGGGGGGCACAGATACG. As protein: CASSRSGGGTDT. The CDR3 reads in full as CASSRSGGGTDTQYF. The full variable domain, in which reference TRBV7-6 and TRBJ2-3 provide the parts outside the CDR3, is GAGVSQSPRYKVTKRGQDVALRCDPISGHVSLYWYRQALGQGPEFLTYFNYEAQQDKSGLPNDRFSAERPEGSISTLTIQRTEQRDSAMYRCASSRSGGGTDTQYFGPGTRLTVL.

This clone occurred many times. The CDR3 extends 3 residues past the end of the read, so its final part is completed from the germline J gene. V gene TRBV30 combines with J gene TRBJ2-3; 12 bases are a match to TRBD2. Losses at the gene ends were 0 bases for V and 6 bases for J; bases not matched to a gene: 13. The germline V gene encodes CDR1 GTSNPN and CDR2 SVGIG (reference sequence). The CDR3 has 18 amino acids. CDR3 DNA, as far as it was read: TGTGCCTGGAGTGTACCGCTAGCGGGAGGGCCCTCATGGGATACG. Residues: CAWSVPLAGGPSWDT. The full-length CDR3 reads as CAWSVPLAGGPSWDTQYF.

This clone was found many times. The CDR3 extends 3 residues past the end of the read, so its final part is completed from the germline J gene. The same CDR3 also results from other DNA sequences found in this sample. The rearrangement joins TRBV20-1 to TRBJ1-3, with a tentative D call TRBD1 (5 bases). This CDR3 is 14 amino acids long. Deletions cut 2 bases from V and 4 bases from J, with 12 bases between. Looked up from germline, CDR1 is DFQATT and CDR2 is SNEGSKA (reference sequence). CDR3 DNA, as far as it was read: TGCAGTGCTAGACCACAGGACATGGGAAACACC. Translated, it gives CSARPQDMGNT. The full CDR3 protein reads CSARPQDMGNTIYF.

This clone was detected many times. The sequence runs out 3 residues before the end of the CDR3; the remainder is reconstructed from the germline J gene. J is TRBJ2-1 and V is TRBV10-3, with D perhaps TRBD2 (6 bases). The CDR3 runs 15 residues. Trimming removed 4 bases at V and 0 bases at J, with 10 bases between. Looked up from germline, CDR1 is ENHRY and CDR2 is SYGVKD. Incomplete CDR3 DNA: TGTGCCATCAGTGGGGCGGGGTCCTCCTACAATGAG. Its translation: CAISGAGSSYNE. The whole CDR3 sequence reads CAISGAGSSYNEQFF.